The source of this TCR beta chain is a study of shared clonotypes between healthy human individuals (TCRdb year 2020). The study in broad terms: The cohort included three men and a couple of women between 18 and 49 years of age. Per donor, leukapheresis produced somewhere between about 0.9 and 9 billion PBMCs. Libraries were prepared and TCR repertoires were sequenced by different laboratories using diverse techniques, in order to increase sequencing depth and limit assay-specific biases. To estimate repertoire size and how much clonotype sharing occurs between individuals, the study deeply sequenced the blood TCR repertoires of roughly 5 healthy adults. For each donor, CD4 naive and CD4 memory were each given three plates, CD8 naive was given two plates, and CD8 memory was given one plate. General findings and caveats noted by the study authors: Sampling was restricted to blood, and TCR repertoires in tissue are likely to differ from TCR repertoires in blood. Estimated clonotype richness was generally larger for naive than for memory subsets. Clonotypes shared by all four sorted-subset donors showed higher generation probabilities than non-shared clonotypes. Pairwise subsampling led to the expectation that sequencing depth would affect the degree of clonotype sharing among donors. Across a handful of donors, roughly 5.4% of naive CD4, 3.5% of naive CD8, under 2.5% of memory CD4, and about 0.44% of memory CD8 clonotypes were shared. Rarefaction of sorted-subset datasets indicated incomplete sequencing despite the large sequencing depth. Because the study included only a small number of donors, the genetic and exposure-history diversity represented was limited.

With respect to this clone: Its binding antigen is unknown. The sample holds no much larger clone one base away, and base qualities are not on file.

Healthy HIV-negative adults with no recently reported acute infections or vaccinations were included as donors. All donors were Caucasian adults living in Nashville, Tennessee, USA. CD4+ T cells were enriched by magnetic negative selection; naive cells were then positively selected on CD45RA, and the negative fraction formed the memory subset. After blood collection by leukapheresis, PBMCs were isolated using Ficoll-Histopaque density gradient centrifugation and then cryopreserved in the vapor phase of liquid nitrogen. Analytical flow cytometry was used to check the purity and quantity of every magnetically sorted T cell population. From each sorted fraction, genomic DNA was isolated and quantified by UV absorbance on a Nanodrop 2000c. The junction carries 7 bases between V and J, which are trimmed by 2 bases and 4 bases respectively. According to the germline V gene, CDR1 reads KGHSH and CDR2 reads LQKENI. The CDR3 covers 13 residues, taking in both the cysteine and the phenylalanine. Only CDR3 DNA is held: 39 bases, read in frame from base 1.

TCR CDR3 regions were amplified from genomic DNA by multiplex PCR using the deep immunoSEQ assay. For each cell subset, the extracted genomic DNA was distributed evenly across all wells of several immunoSEQ 96-well plates, and each plate served as one replicate. For sorted subsets, approximately 0.2 ug of genomic DNA, equivalent to 25,000 to 30,000 T cell genomes, went into each replicate PCR. The purified libraries were quantified using a Qubit 3.0 fluorometer, sized with a Bioanalyzer 2100, and then quantified again using the KAPA Library Quantification kit. Every immunoSEQ 96-well plate was sequenced on a dedicated single-read 150-cycle Illumina NextSeq 550 flow cell. On the authors' methods: Because only junctional sequences without quality scores were contained in the immunoSEQ output, filtering matching that applied to full-length reads could not be performed. Sequences were annotated with PyIR, a Python wrapper for IgBLAST v1.9, using IMGT germline references to assign V/J genes and CDR3. Reads were filtered out if the reads had weak V/J assignments (E-value above 1e-6), no CDR3, stop codons, out-of-frame junctions, or ambiguous translated residues. V3J clonotypes were defined by identical inferred V gene, J gene, and CDR3 amino acid sequence. Percentage overlap between repertoires was calculated by dividing the number of shared unique clonotypes by the size of the smaller repertoire. Richness of each repertoire was evaluated using RTK rarefaction, the Chao1 estimator, and Recon v2.1 estimates of unobserved clonotypes. Generation probabilities for all TCRbeta clonotypes obtained by the gDNA method from a handful of donors were computed using OLGA. TCRdb re-hosts the immuneACCESS table, in-frame sequences only. Its copies lack some clones; in the studies checked, an unresolved V gene accounts for under half of them, and the cause for the rest is not known. D and trimming come from the DNA, and the V and J calls and clone size come from that table. Across this sample there are around 2.5 million clones, with roughly 93% seen only once. Approximately 0.37% of the sample goes to the ten largest clones.

This chain joins TRBV18 to TRBJ2-3, with the D gene not clear enough to name. Sequencing used naive CD4+ T cells from PBMCs. In the paper's terms, the cell subset or site label means: CD45RA+ positively selected. The TCR comes from a young man in good health. Some clones in this sample may be carry-over from other donors' samples. The CDR3 reads as follows: CASSPIVADTQYF. The sequenced DNA is TGTGCCAGCTCACCAATCGTGGCAGATACGCAGTATTTT.